The clone carrying this T cell receptor beta chain was found a few times. The antigen remains unidentified. A much more abundant neighbour one base away suggests this may be a read error. A second PCR, run for about 7 to 11 cycles, used a sample-barcoded 5' primer plus a J-beta primer mix. Via MiXCR, TCRdb re-called the 5' RACE reads, giving one row per CDR3 protein. The sample lists about a million distinct CDR3 sequences, roughly 51% occurring once. This sample was taken from a study of blood T cells in healthy people across ages. Germline V CDR1 and CDR2: MDHEN, SYDVKM. Trimming stripped 6 bases from V and 12 bases from J, with 12 bases between. This CDR3 is built from 12 residues. Study results and caveats: From one million sequenced T cells, diversity estimates were lower bounds. Long-lived donors carried more naive CD4+ cells and greater diversity than aged donors. TCR beta diversity per million T cells fell roughly linearly with age.

The sequenced sample was blood. The rearrangement links TRBV28 to TRBJ1-6; tentatively, D is TRBD1 (5 bases). The source is a woman aged 55-69 years in good health. The CDR3 coding sequence is TGTGCCAGCAGGCCCCCGAGGGGACCCCTCCACTTT. Its translation: CASRPPRGPLHF.